The rows below give T cell receptor beta chains drawn from one sample of a study of T cell changes during pregnancy in multiple sclerosis. Produced via immunoSEQ multiplex PCR; TCRdb's table is partial and in-frame only. The data contain about 30,000 clones, roughly 93% of them singletons. This material consisted of peripheral blood, taken in the second trimester of pregnancy. These receptors all stem from a female donor in good health, enrolled as a control in a pregnancy study. CDR3s include the opening cysteine and the closing phenylalanine or tryptophan. The D gene is left open where the match is weak. Size values are once, few and many counts, or a class for expanded clones, and some rows have none.

d_gene	v_gene	abundance	j_gene	CDR3aa	CDR3nt
-	TRBV29-1	-	TRBJ2-7	CSAPGFYEQYF	TGCAGCGCCCCAGGATTTTACGAGCAGTACTTC
-	TRBV5-1	-	TRBJ2-7	CASSPYSNYYEQYF	TGCGCCAGCAGCCCGTACTCCAACTACTACGAGCAGTACTTC
TRBD2	TRBV15	few	TRBJ2-3	CATSTSGGATDTQYF	TGTGCCACCAGCACTAGCGGGGGGGCCACAGATACGCAGTATTTT
TRBD2	TRBV7-2	few	TRBJ2-3	CASSAGLAGVDTQYF	TGTGCCAGCAGCGCGGGACTAGCGGGAGTAGATACGCAGTATTTT
-	TRBV5-6	-	TRBJ1-1	CASSPTGFAEAFF	TGTGCCAGCAGTCCAACAGGGTTCGCTGAAGCTTTCTTT
TRBD2	TRBV27	-	TRBJ2-1	CASSLRLAGGVASYNEQFF	TGTGCCAGCAGTTTGAGGCTAGCGGGAGGAGTCGCGTCCTACAATGAGCAGTTCTTC
TRBD2	TRBV9	-	TRBJ2-3	CASSVSGGSSDTQYF	TGTGCCAGCAGCGTATCTGGCGGGAGTTCAGATACGCAGTATTTT
-	TRBV19	-	TRBJ1-5	CASSPPYGRGQPQHF	TGTGCCAGTAGCCCTCCCTACGGGCGAGGGCAGCCCCAGCATTTT
-	TRBV27	once	TRBJ2-2	CASTDLNTGELFF	TGTGCCAGCACCGACTTGAACACCGGGGAGCTGTTTTTT
TRBD2	TRBV5-5	-	TRBJ2-1	CASSLERPGGSEQFF	TGTGCCAGCAGCTTGGAACGGCCGGGAGGTAGTGAGCAGTTCTTC
TRBD2	TRBV2	-	TRBJ2-7	CASSPFRPASGGLYEQYF	TGTGCCAGCAGCCCTTTTCGCCCTGCTAGCGGGGGCCTCTACGAGCAGTACTTC
-	TRBV9	-	TRBJ2-5	CASSASTRGETQYF	TGTGCCAGCAGCGCTTCTACTAGGGGGGAGACCCAGTACTTC
-	TRBV19	-	TRBJ1-2	CASSPAARAITFYGYTF	TGTGCCAGTAGCCCCGCGGCCAGGGCCATAACTTTCTATGGCTACACCTTC
-	TRBV5-1	-	TRBJ1-6	CASSPSLQGKDSPLHF	TGCGCCAGCAGCCCGTCGTTGCAGGGGAAAGATTCACCCCTCCACTTT
-	TRBV6-1	-	TRBJ2-7	CASKPQRSSYEQYF	TGTGCCAGCAAACCTCAAAGGAGCTCCTACGAGCAGTACTTC
-	TRBV9	-	TRBJ2-1	CASSVTSAGEQFF	TGTGCCAGCAGCGTAACGAGCGCGGGTGAGCAGTTCTTC
TRBD1	TRBV5-5	once	TRBJ1-2	CASSNRTGGSTHYGYTF	TGTGCCAGCAGCAACCGGACAGGGGGCTCCACTCACTATGGCTACACCTTC
-	TRBV21-1	-	TRBJ1-5	CASSKEPNPNRGSNQPQHF	TGTGCCAGCAGCAAAGAACCCAATCCGAACAGGGGAAGCAATCAGCCCCAGCATTTT
TRBD1	TRBV7-2	-	TRBJ1-2	CASSPGQGYGYTF	TGTGCCAGCAGCCCGGGACAGGGGTATGGCTACACCTTC
TRBD1	TRBV11-2	once	TRBJ1-5	CASSQEDRGLGNQPQHF	TGTGCCAGCAGCCAGGAGGACAGGGGATTGGGAAATCAGCCCCAGCATTTT
TRBD1	TRBV18	once	TRBJ1-2	CASSLGQGLNYGYTF	TGTGCCAGCTCACTCGGACAGGGCCTAAACTATGGCTACACCTTC
-	TRBV2	-	TRBJ2-7	CASSGLRRGVVRVEQYF	TGTGCCAGCAGTGGACTCCGCCGGGGAGTGGTCCGCGTCGAGCAGTACTTC
-	TRBV9	-	TRBJ1-1	CASSLGQNTEAFF	TGTGCCAGCAGCCTGGGACAGAACACTGAAGCTTTCTTT
-	TRBV14	once	TRBJ2-3	CASSHSGLTDTQYF	TGTGCCAGCAGCCATAGCGGACTCACAGATACGCAGTATTTT
-	TRBV6-1	-	TRBJ1-5	CASSESIDRRSNQPQHF	TGTGCCAGCAGTGAAAGTATCGACAGGCGATCCAATCAGCCCCAGCATTTT
TRBD1	TRBV9	-	TRBJ2-6	CASSVTRTGETGANVLTF	TGTGCCAGCAGCGTGACCCGGACAGGGGAGACTGGGGCCAACGTCCTGACTTTC
TRBD1	TRBV7-9	-	TRBJ2-1	CASSLGQGNNEQFF	TGTGCCAGCAGCTTGGGACAGGGGAACAATGAGCAGTTCTTC
TRBD2	TRBV6-1	-	TRBJ2-2	CASSGGKGELFF	TGTGCCAGCAGCGGGGGGAAAGGGGAGCTGTTTTTT
-	TRBV7-8	once	TRBJ2-7	CASSLFVNYEQYF	TGTGCCAGCAGCTTATTTGTCAACTACGAGCAGTACTTC
-	TRBV6-6	-	TRBJ1-2	CASSYRAGAGGYTF	TGTGCCAGCAGTTACCGGGCAGGAGCGGGTGGCTACACCTTC
TRBD1	TRBV10-3	-	TRBJ1-4	CAISAGQGGNEKLFF	TGTGCCATCAGTGCTGGACAGGGGGGAAATGAAAAACTGTTTTTT
TRBD2	TRBV7-8	few	TRBJ2-1	CASSLTSGYNEQFF	TGTGCCAGCAGCTTGACTAGCGGTTACAATGAGCAGTTCTTC
TRBD1	TRBV6-5	-	TRBJ1-2	CASSYRGTGRGYTF	TGTGCCAGCAGTTACAGAGGGACAGGGCGTGGCTACACCTTC
TRBD1	TRBV28	-	TRBJ1-2	CASSLYRGSQGYTF	TGTGCCAGCAGTTTATACAGGGGGTCCCAAGGCTACACCTTC
TRBD1	TRBV5-4	-	TRBJ1-3	CASSPGQGRNTIYF	TGTGCCAGCAGCCCAGGACAGGGTCGAAACACCATATATTTT
TRBD1	TRBV19	many	TRBJ1-1	CASSAGQGTEAFF	TGTGCCAGTAGTGCCGGACAGGGAACTGAAGCTTTCTTT
TRBD1	TRBV7-9	-	TRBJ1-4	CASGPTGANEKLFF	TGTGCCAGCGGACCGACAGGGGCTAATGAAAAACTGTTTTTT
-	TRBV28	-	TRBJ1-2	CASSPHQRNGYTF	TGTGCCAGCAGTCCACACCAGCGCAATGGCTACACCTTC
TRBD2	TRBV28	-	TRBJ2-7	CASNLAGGPSNEQYF	TGTGCCAGCAATCTAGCGGGAGGGCCCTCCAACGAGCAGTACTTC
-	TRBV9	-	TRBJ1-4	CASSVSGAKEKLFF	TGTGCCAGCAGCGTTTCAGGGGCTAAGGAAAAACTGTTTTTT